The 3 T cell receptor beta chains listed next were all sequenced from one sample in a study of T cell responses to AZD1222 COVID-19 vaccine. Repertoires were generated with immunoSEQ multiplex PCR, while TCRdb's copy carries only in-frame clones and drops some. The sample contains roughly 72,000 clones, 70% to 90% of which appear only once. The sequences come from peripheral blood, collected 28 days after the second dose of the MenACWY control vaccine. Receptors were obtained from an adult who received the MenACWY meningococcal vaccine as a control.

The CDR3 coding sequence is TGTGCCAGCAGTGAAGCGCTTTGGACAGGGGCAGCCTATGGCTACACCTTC. Amino acids: CASSEALWTGAAYGYTF. The chain joins TRBV6-1 to TRBJ1-2; the match to TRBD1 covers 9 bases. The V segment lost 0 bases and the J segment 4 bases; nucleotides outside the gene matches: 9. The CDR3 is 17 residues long. Germline V gene sequence: CDR1 MNHNS, CDR2 SASEGT.

This chain uses TRBV7-6 with TRBJ1-1, with D perhaps TRBD1 (5 bases). Germline V gene sequence: CDR1 SGHVS, CDR2 FNYEAQ. The V and J ends lost 1 base and 4 bases respectively, with 10 bases between them. This CDR3 has 14 amino acids. The CDR3 sequence: CASSLDQGGTEAFF. As DNA, the CDR3 is TGTGCCAGCAGCTTAGACCAGGGTGGCACTGAAGCTTTCTTT.

The chain recombines TRBV20-1 with TRBJ2-7; tentative D call: TRBD1 (5 bases). CDR1 is DFQATT and CDR2 is SNEGSKA in the germline V gene (reference sequence). The V end lost 3 bases, the J end lost 0 bases, and 12 bases lay between the germline ends. The CDR3 sequence is 14 residues long. The CDR3 DNA follows: TGCAGTGCTAGTTCTCAAGACAGCTCCTACGAGCAGTACTTC. It specifies CSASSQDSSYEQYF.